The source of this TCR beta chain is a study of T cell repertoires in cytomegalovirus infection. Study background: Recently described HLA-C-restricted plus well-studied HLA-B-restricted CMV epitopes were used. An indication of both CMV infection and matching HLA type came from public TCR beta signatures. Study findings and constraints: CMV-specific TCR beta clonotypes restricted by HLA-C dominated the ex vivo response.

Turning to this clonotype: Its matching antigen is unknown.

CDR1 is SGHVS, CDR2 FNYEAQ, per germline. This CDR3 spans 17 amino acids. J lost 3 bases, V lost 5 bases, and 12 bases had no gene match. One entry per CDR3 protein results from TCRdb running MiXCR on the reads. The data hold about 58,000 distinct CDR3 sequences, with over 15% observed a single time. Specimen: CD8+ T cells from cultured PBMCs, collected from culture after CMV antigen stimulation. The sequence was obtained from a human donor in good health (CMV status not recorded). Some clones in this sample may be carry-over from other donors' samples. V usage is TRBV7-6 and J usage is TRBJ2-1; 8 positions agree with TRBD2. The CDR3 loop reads CASSPWVAGGLYNEQFF. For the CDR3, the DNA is TGTGCCAGCAGCCCCTGGGTTGCGGGGGGCCTCTACAATGAGCAGTTCTTC.